The 26 T cell receptor beta chains reported below all come from one sample, sequenced in a study of vaccination and CD4 T cells after COVID-19. Sequence data for DNA of cultured CD4+ T cells were generated by the Oncomine TCR Beta short-read assay. TCRdb independently ran MiXCR on the PCR reads; one entry per CDR3 protein. This sample has some 4,300 distinct CDR3 sequences, with about 60% found just once. Regarding treatment: roughly nine-day PBMC culture with coronavirus spike peptide pools or control peptides (ViraFEST assay). Before the COVID-19 pandemic (2011-2018), CD4+ T cells were obtained from the unexposed donor. These receptors' targets are unknown. Source material: CD4+ T cells from blood, cultured in vitro. All receptors derive from a human donor in good health.

The CDR3 region is CASSPQTGSGNTIYF. CDR3 bases: TGTGCCAGCTCACCCCAGACAGGCTCTGGAAACACCATATATTTT. The chain joins TRBV18 to TRBJ1-3, with D tentatively TRBD1 (6 bases). Trimming stripped 3 bases from V and 0 bases from J, with 9 bases between. The germline gives CDR1 KGHSH, CDR2 LQKENI. The CDR3 totals 15 residues.

The rearrangement joins TRBV19 to TRBJ1-2, with TRBD1 matching over 7 bases. The germline V gene has CDR1 LNHDA and CDR2 SQIVND (reference sequence). V lost 1 base and J lost 7; bases outside the gene matches: 9. The CDR3 sequence is 15 residues long. CDR3 DNA: TGTGCCAGTAGTATAGTGGTAGGGGGCGCTTTTGGCTACACCTTC. Amino acid sequence: CASSIVVGGAFGYTF. Full variable domain (remainder filled in from reference TRBV19 and TRBJ1-2): DGGITQSPKYLFRKEGQNVTLSCEQNLNHDAMYWYRQDPGQGLRLIYYSQIVNDFQKGDIAEGYSVSREKKESFPLTVTSAQKNPTAFYLCASSIVVGGAFGYTFGSGTRLTVV.

The CDR3 reads CASSELGLAGGETQYF. The CDR3 DNA sequence: TGCGCCAGCAGCGAACTCGGACTAGCGGGAGGGGAGACCCAGTACTTC. The rearrangement links TRBV5-1 to TRBJ2-5; 15 bases are shared with TRBD2. The CDR3 is 16 amino acids. Germline values: CDR1 SGHRS, CDR2 YFSETQ. With V trimmed by 4 bases and J by 5 bases, 6 bases remained unmatched.

The genes are TRBV20-1 and TRBJ2-5; 10 bases align to TRBD2. Looked up from germline, CDR1 is DFQATT and CDR2 is SNEGSKA (reference sequence). The CDR3 is 12 amino acids. Trimming at V came to 2 bases and at J to 11 bases, leaving 5 bases not matched to a gene. The CDR3 loop reads CSARLAGDRQYF. CDR3 coding DNA: TGCAGTGCTAGACTAGCGGGAGATCGTCAGTACTTC.

This clonotype was counted a few times. The chain carries TRBV7-8 and TRBJ2-3, with unresolved D. The V gene's germline CDR1 is SGHVS and CDR2 FQNEAQ. The CDR3 runs 12 residues. The ends were cut back, 7 bases at V and 6 bases at J, with 11 bases in the middle. The CDR3 loop is CASNPSSDTQYF. The DNA of the CDR3 is TGTGCCAGCAACCCATCCTCGGATACGCAGTATTTT.

This clonotype was picked up one time. The chain links TRBV4-3 to TRBJ1-1, with D possibly TRBD1 on 6 matching bases. V was clipped by 0 bases and J by 3 bases, with 11 bases between them. The CDR3 covers 15 residues. Germline V gives CDR1 LGHNA, CDR2 YSLEER. As DNA, the CDR3 is TGCGCCAGCAGCCAAGACGCACAGGGCGACACTGAAGCTTTCTTT. Translation: CASSQDAQGDTEAFF.

This sequence joins TRBV10-3 and TRBJ2-5; D gene ambiguous. Trimming stripped 3 bases from V and 1 base from J, with 15 bases between. CDR1 is ENHRY, CDR2 SYGVKD, per germline. The CDR3 consists of 16 residues. CDR3 in DNA: TGTGCCATCAGTGACCCCGGAAGGTTGATCCAAGAGACCCAGTACTTC. It specifies CAISDPGRLIQETQYF.

The chain carries TRBV30 and TRBJ1-2; D might be TRBD1 (5 bases). The CDR3 covers 14 residues. Between the trimmed V and J ends, which lost 4 bases and 4 bases, there was a span of 16 bases. CDR1 and CDR2 (germline): GTSNPN, SVGIG (reference sequence). Written as DNA, the CDR3 is TGTGCCTGGATTCAGCTGCAGGGATTCTATGGCTACACCTTC. Translated: CAWIQLQGFYGYTF. The entire variable domain, with the rest obtained from reference TRBV30 and TRBJ1-2, is as follows: SQTIHQWPATLVQPVGSPLSLECTVEGTSNPNLYWYRQAAGRGLQLLFYSVGIGQISSEVPQNLSASRPQDRQFILSSKKLLLSDSGFYLCAWIQLQGFYGYTFGSGTRLTVV.

The chain couples TRBV5-4 to TRBJ2-3; no clear D gene. Per the germline V gene, CDR1 is SGHNT and CDR2 is YYREEE (reference sequence). This CDR3 region has 13 residues. V was trimmed by 0 bases and J by 6 bases, leaving 8 bases between them. The DNA of the CDR3 is TGTGCCAGCAGCTTGGACGGGCGGGATACGCAGTATTTT. Translating gives CASSLDGRDTQYF.

V gene TRBV6-5 combines with J gene TRBJ1-6, with D hard to call. The CDR3 covers 18 residues. Germline CDR1 MNHEY, CDR2 SVGAGI. V was clipped by 1 base and J by 0 bases, with 13 bases between them. In DNA, the CDR3 is TGTGCCAGCAGTTACTGGGGAACACTTGGCTCCTATAATTCACCCCTCCACTTT. The encoded protein is CASSYWGTLGSYNSPLHF.

The V and J genes are TRBV10-2 and TRBJ2-2; perhaps TRBD1 as D (6 bases). Germline V gene lookup returns CDR1 WSHSY and CDR2 SAAADI. This CDR3 has 14 amino acids. Between the trimmed V and J ends, which lost 4 bases and 4 bases, there was a span of 10 bases. CDR3 region: CASSATQGTGELFF. The CDR3, as DNA: TGCGCCAGCAGTGCAACACAGGGCACCGGGGAGCTGTTTTTT.

The chain links TRBV19 to TRBJ2-1, with unresolved D. V was pared by 6 bases and J by 8 bases, with 8 bases between. CDR3 length: 11 residues. Germline V gene lookup returns CDR1 LNHDA and CDR2 SQIVND (reference sequence). CDR3 DNA sequence: TGTGCCAGTAGGGTAGTAGATGAGCAGTTCTTC. It is translated as CASRVVDEQFF.

V gene TRBV24-1 combines with J gene TRBJ1-1; 7 bases map to TRBD1. Germline-derived CDR1 and CDR2 are KGHDR and SFDVKD. Trimming removed 2 bases from V and 5 bases from J; junction bases left unmatched: 7. The CDR3 consists of 15 residues. The CDR3 DNA reads TGTGCCACCAGTGATTGGAGACAGGGAAAGACTGAAGCTTTCTTT. Translation: CATSDWRQGKTEAFF.

This sequence joins TRBV4-1 and TRBJ1-6, with D hard to call. V shed 0 bases and J shed 9 bases, with 6 bases lying between them. Germline CDR1 reads MGHRA; CDR2 reads YSYEKL. The CDR3 has 13 amino acids. The CDR3 nucleotides are TGCGCCAGCAGCCAAGAGTTTGGTTCACCCCTCCACTTT. Its translation: CASSQEFGSPLHF.

The chain carries TRBV5-4 and TRBJ2-3; 9 bases agree with TRBD2. Unmatched junction bases numbered 10, after V lost 3 bases and J lost 5 bases. Germline loops: CDR1 SGHNT, CDR2 YYREEE (reference sequence). This CDR3 is 16 amino acids long. CDR3 loop: CASSWVVAGDGDTQYF. CDR3 DNA sequence: TGTGCCAGCAGCTGGGTAGTAGCGGGAGATGGAGATACGCAGTATTTT. Looking up the rest from reference TRBV5-4 and TRBJ2-3 gives the full variable domain: ETGVTQSPTHLIKTRGQQVTLRCSSQSGHNTVSWYQQALGQGPQFIFQYYREEENGRGNFPPRFSGLQFPNYSSELNVNALELDDSALYLCASSWVVAGDGDTQYFGPGTRLTVL.

The chain couples TRBV12-3 or TRBV12-4 to TRBJ1-5; D gene uncertain. This CDR3 is 11 amino acids long. Trimming cost V 3 bases and J 4 bases, with 1 base left between them. The CDR3 bases are TGTGCCAGCAGTTTTAATCAGCCCCAGCATTTT. It translates to CASSFNQPQHF.

This chain connects TRBV10-3 to TRBJ1-2; TRBD1 matches 9 bases. Trimming took 4 bases from V and 6 from J; bases not matched to a gene: 9. Germline V CDR1 and CDR2: ENHRY, SYGVKD. The CDR3 is made up of 15 amino acids. CDR3 in DNA: TGTGCCATCAGTGGGACAGGGGAACTCAGGGATGGCTACACCTTC. Amino acid sequence: CAISGTGELRDGYTF.

V gene TRBV20-1 combines with J gene TRBJ2-1; D may be TRBD2 (5 bases). The CDR3 has 14 residues. V dropped 1 base and J dropped 4 bases, with 11 bases sitting between them. Germline assignment: CDR1 DFQATT and CDR2 SNEGSKA (reference sequence). This chain's CDR3 is CSARAGSGYNEQFF. CDR3 nucleotide sequence: TGCAGTGCTAGAGCTGGGTCGGGGTACAATGAGCAGTTCTTC.

This chain uses TRBV11-3 with TRBJ2-7; the D gene is possibly TRBD2 (6 bases). V was cut by 5 bases and J by 3 bases, with 17 bases left in between. Germline CDR1 is SGHNT and CDR2 is YENEEA. This CDR3 has 15 residues. CDR3 residues: CASSAGRTASYEQYF. The CDR3 DNA follows: TGTGCCAGCAGCGCGGGACGGACTGCCAGCTACGAGCAGTACTTC.

A few counts support this clonotype. This chain joins TRBV12-3 or TRBV12-4 and TRBJ2-7, with D maybe TRBD1 (6 bases). This CDR3 comprises 12 residues. With 5 bases removed from V and 6 bases from J, the gap between germline ends came to 11 bases. In DNA, the CDR3 is TGTGCCAGCAGTCCCTCGGACAGCGAGCAGTACTTC. Encoded protein: CASSPSDSEQYF.

This clonotype was counted once. The chain has TRBV15 and TRBJ2-1, with TRBD2 matching over 12 bases. CDR1 and CDR2 from the germline V gene are LNHNV and YYDKDF (reference sequence). This CDR3 spans 17 amino acids. The V gene end was trimmed by 1 base and the J gene end by 9 bases; junction bases not matched to a gene: 10. For the CDR3, the DNA is TGTGCCACCAGCAGAGGGCCTAGCGGGAGGGCCGAAGGTGAGCAGTTCTTC. It yields the protein CATSRGPSGRAEGEQFF.

This clonotype rates as large. This chain connects TRBV5-4 to TRBJ1-2; a weak D match, TRBD1 (5 bases). This CDR3 region has 13 residues. Trimming stripped 6 bases from V and 0 bases from J, with 9 bases between. The germline V gene encodes CDR1 SGHNT and CDR2 YYREEE (reference sequence). The CDR3 sequence: CASNTGSNYGYTF. The CDR3 nucleotides are TGTGCCAGCAATACAGGATCTAACTATGGCTACACCTTC.

CDR3 coding DNA: TGCAGTGCGAAGACTAGCGGGGGGAGCAATGAGCAGTTCTTC. As protein: CSAKTSGGSNEQFF. J is TRBJ2-1 and V is TRBV20-1; TRBD2 agrees at 13 bases. CDR3 length equals 14 residues. CDR1 is DFQATT and CDR2 is SNEGSKA in the germline V gene (reference sequence). The ends lost 6 bases at V and 6 bases at J; junction bases unmatched: 5.

This chain joins TRBV28 and TRBJ2-3; 11 nucleotides agree with TRBD2. Germline CDR1 and CDR2: MDHEN and SYDVKM. With V trimmed by 6 bases and J by 8 bases, 10 bases remained unmatched. The CDR3 consists of 15 residues. The CDR3: CASSTTSGGGGTQYF. The CDR3 coding sequence is TGTGCCAGCAGCACAACTAGCGGGGGCGGGGGTACGCAGTATTTT.

This clonotype showed up just once. The DNA for the CDR3 is TGTGCCAGCCGGCTTGCAACTAATGAAAAACTGTTTTTT. Amino acids: CASRLATNEKLFF. This chain joins TRBV12-3 or TRBV12-4 and TRBJ1-4; no clear D gene. V gave up 8 bases and J gave up 0 bases, with 7 bases separating them. The CDR3 has 13 residues.

The chain has TRBV6-5 and TRBJ2-1; D not resolved. Per germline, CDR1 MNHEY and CDR2 SVGAGI. V shed 4 bases and J shed 2 bases, with 6 bases lying between them. This CDR3 spans 13 amino acids. The CDR3 DNA is TGTGCCAGCAGTTCGGGCGCCTACAATGAGCAGTTCTTC. As protein: CASSSGAYNEQFF.